Presented here are 9 T cell receptor beta chains from one specimen sequenced in a study of T cells in localized non-small cell lung cancer. Here immunoSEQ multiplex PCR was the method, and the copy in TCRdb shows in-frame clones only, minus some. This sample has about 79,000 clones; about 88% occur once, and the top ten carry 20% to 25%. This sample comprised peripheral blood, obtained before any cancer treatment. The receptors come from a woman between 35 and 70 years old with stage I squamous cell lung carcinoma.

This clone was seen a single time. This chain connects TRBV9 to TRBJ1-3, with D unclear. Germline values: CDR1 SGDLS, CDR2 YYNGEE. The V end was cut by 4 bases, the J end by 0 bases, with 14 bases between. The CDR3 is 16 residues long. CDR3 DNA: TGTGCCAGCAGCTACGCGTCGGTAAACTCTGGAAACACCATATATTTT. Amino acids: CASSYASVNSGNTIYF.

The chain couples TRBV12-5 to TRBJ2-3; TRBD1 aligns across 8 bases. Looked up from germline, CDR1 is LGHNT and CDR2 is FRNRAP. The CDR3 loop spans 15 amino acids. V shed 1 base, J shed 5 bases, and the junction held 5 bases outside the gene matches. DNA of the CDR3: TGTGCTAGTGGTTTGGGACAGGGGAGTCGAGATACGCAGTATTTT. This encodes CASGLGQGSRDTQYF.

The chain has TRBV19 and TRBJ2-3, with 9 bases aligning to TRBD2. Losses at the gene ends were 3 bases for V and 5 bases for J; bases not matched to a gene: 6. Germline-derived CDR1 and CDR2 are LNHDA and SQIVND (reference sequence). The CDR3 consists of 15 residues. The CDR3 DNA sequence: TGTGCCAGTAGTATCCCGGGACTAGCTATAGATACGCAGTATTTT. Translated, it gives CASSIPGLAIDTQYF. Full variable domain (rest looked up from reference TRBV19 and TRBJ2-3): DGGITQSPKYLFRKEGQNVTLSCEQNLNHDAMYWYRQDPGQGLRLIYYSQIVNDFQKGDIAEGYSVSREKKESFPLTVTSAQKNPTAFYLCASSIPGLAIDTQYFGPGTRLTVL.

The chain uses TRBV2 and TRBJ1-1; no definite D call. Germline assignment: CDR1 SNHLY and CDR2 FYNNEI. V gave up 7 bases and J gave up 1 base, with 10 bases separating them. The CDR3 covers 13 residues. CDR3 loop: CASMSGENTEAFF. In nucleotides, the CDR3 is TGTGCCAGCATGTCGGGTGAGAACACTGAAGCTTTCTTT. The full variable domain, its missing parts supplied by reference TRBV2 and TRBJ1-1, is EPEVTQTPSHQVTQMGQEVILRCVPISNHLYFYWYRQILGQKVEFLVSFYNNEISEKSEIFDDQFSVERPDGSNFTLKIRSTKLEDSAMYFCASMSGENTEAFFGQGTRLTVV.

The rearrangement links TRBV4-1 to TRBJ1-2, with 9 bases matching TRBD1. Germline lookup yields CDR1 MGHRA and CDR2 YSYEKL. The V segment lost 5 bases and the J segment 5 bases; nucleotides outside the gene matches: 6. The CDR3 is made up of 14 amino acids. The CDR3 is CASSETGGAYGYTF. The CDR3 bases are TGCGCCAGCAGCGAAACAGGGGGCGCATATGGCTACACCTTC.

The CDR3 nucleotides read TGTGCCAGCAGTGAAGGGGCAGGGGACTATGGCTACACCTTC. Translation: CASSEGAGDYGYTF. This rearrangement joins TRBV6-1 to TRBJ1-2, with TRBD1 as a possible D gene (6 bases). V lost 1 base to trimming and J lost 3 bases, with 9 bases between them. This CDR3 contains 14 residues. The germline V gene has CDR1 MNHNS and CDR2 SASEGT.

The J gene is TRBJ1-6, the V gene TRBV9; 8 bases fit TRBD1. V gave up 2 bases and J gave up 10 bases; unmatched junction bases: 11. There are 16 residues in the CDR3. Germline-derived CDR1 and CDR2 are SGDLS and YYNGEE. The CDR3 nucleotides are TGTGCCAGCAGCGTGTCCCCCGGGACAGGAAGCTCACCCCTCCACTTT. Residues: CASSVSPGTGSSPLHF.

The CDR3 DNA sequence: TGTGCCAGGGAAAGCGGGGGGCCAACCTTCACAGATACGCAGTATTTT. This codes for CARESGGPTFTDTQYF. This chain joins TRBV21-1 and TRBJ2-3; TRBD2 is the table's D call and was not checked against the DNA. TRBV21-1 has pseudogene status. The CDR3 loop spans 16 amino acids.

This sequence joins TRBV10-3 and TRBJ2-1; 12 bases match TRBD2. Germline values: CDR1 ENHRY, CDR2 SYGVKD. V lost 7 bases and J lost 0; bases outside the gene matches: 10. This CDR3 has 18 residues. The CDR3 DNA reads as TGTGCCATCACCCGACTAGCGGGGGCTTACAGCTCCTACAATGAGCAGTTCTTC. It specifies CAITRLAGAYSSYNEQFF.